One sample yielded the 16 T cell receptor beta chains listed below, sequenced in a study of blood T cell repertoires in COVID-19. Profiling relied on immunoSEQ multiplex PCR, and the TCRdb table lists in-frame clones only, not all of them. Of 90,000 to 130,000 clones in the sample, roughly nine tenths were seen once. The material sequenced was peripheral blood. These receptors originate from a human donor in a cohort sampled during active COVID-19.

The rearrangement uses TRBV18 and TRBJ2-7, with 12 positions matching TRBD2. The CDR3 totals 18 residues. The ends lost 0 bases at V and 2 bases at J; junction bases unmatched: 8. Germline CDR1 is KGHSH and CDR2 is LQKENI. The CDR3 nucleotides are TGTGCCAGCTCACCACCCATCACTAGCGGGAGGCCCACCTACGAGCAGTACTTC. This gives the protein CASSPPITSGRPTYEQYF.

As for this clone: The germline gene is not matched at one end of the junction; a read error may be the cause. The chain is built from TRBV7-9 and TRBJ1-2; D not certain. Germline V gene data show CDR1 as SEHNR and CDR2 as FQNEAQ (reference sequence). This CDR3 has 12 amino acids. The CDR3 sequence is CASSLAAGPHSF. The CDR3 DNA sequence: TGTGCCAGCAGCTTAGCGGCGGGCCCGCACTCCTTC.

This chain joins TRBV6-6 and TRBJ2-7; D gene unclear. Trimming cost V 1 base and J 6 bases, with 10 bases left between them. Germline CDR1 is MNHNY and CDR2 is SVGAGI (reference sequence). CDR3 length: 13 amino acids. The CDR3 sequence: CASSYLGLGEQYF. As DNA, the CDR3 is TGTGCCAGCAGTTACTTGGGCCTCGGCGAGCAGTACTTC.

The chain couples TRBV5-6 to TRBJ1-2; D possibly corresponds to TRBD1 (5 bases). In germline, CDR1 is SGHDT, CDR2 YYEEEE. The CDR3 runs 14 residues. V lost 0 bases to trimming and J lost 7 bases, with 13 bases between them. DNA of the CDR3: TGTGCCAGCAGCTTGGCCATAGGGACTAGTGGCTACACCTTC. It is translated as CASSLAIGTSGYTF.

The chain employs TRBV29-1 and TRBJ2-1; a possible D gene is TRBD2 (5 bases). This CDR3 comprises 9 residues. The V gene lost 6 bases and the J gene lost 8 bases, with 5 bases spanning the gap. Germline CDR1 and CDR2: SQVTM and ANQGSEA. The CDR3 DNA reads TGCAGCGTGGAGGATGAGCAGTTCTTC. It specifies CSVEDEQFF.

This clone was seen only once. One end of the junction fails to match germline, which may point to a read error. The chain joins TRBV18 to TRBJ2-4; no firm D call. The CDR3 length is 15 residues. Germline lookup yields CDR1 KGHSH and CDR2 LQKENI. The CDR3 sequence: CATSRNRGGKNIQYF. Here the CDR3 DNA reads TGTGCCACCTCAAGGAATCGTGGCGGAAAAAACATTCAGTACTTC.

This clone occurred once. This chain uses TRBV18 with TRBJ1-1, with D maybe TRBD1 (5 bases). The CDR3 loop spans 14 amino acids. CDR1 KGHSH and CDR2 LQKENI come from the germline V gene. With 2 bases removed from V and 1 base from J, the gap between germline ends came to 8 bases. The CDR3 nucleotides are TGTGCCAGCTCACCAGAGACAGCGAACACTGAAGCTTTCTTT. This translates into CASSPETANTEAFF.

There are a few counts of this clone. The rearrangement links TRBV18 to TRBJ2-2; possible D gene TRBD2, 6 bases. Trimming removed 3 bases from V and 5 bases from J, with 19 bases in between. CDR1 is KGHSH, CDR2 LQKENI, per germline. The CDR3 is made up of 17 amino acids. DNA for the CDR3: TGTGCCAGCTCACCGGTGCGGGACGGACCATCAACCGGGGAGCTGTTTTTT. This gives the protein CASSPVRDGPSTGELFF.

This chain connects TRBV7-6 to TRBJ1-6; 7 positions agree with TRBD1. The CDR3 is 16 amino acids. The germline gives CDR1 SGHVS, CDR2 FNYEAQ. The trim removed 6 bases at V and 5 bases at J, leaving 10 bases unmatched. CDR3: CASSLGTADDNSPLHF. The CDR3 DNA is TGTGCCAGCAGTCTCGGGACAGCGGATGATAATTCACCCCTCCACTTT.

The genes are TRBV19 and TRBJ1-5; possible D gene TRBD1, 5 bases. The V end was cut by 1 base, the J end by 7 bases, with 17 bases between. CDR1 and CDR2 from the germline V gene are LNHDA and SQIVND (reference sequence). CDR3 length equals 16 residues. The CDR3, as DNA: TGTGCCAGTAGTATAGGCTGGGGGGGGACGGGCCAGCCCCAGCATTTT. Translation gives CASSIGWGGTGQPQHF. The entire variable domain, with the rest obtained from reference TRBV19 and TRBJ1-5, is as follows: DGGITQSPKYLFRKEGQNVTLSCEQNLNHDAMYWYRQDPGQGLRLIYYSQIVNDFQKGDIAEGYSVSREKKESFPLTVTSAQKNPTAFYLCASSIGWGGTGQPQHFGDGTRLSIL.

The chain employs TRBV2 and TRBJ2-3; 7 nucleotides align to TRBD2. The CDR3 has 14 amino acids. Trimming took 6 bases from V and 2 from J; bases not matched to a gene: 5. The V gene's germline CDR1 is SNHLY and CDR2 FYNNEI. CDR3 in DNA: TGTGCCAGCAGAGCTAGCGGATCCACAGATACGCAGTATTTT. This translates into CASRASGSTDTQYF.

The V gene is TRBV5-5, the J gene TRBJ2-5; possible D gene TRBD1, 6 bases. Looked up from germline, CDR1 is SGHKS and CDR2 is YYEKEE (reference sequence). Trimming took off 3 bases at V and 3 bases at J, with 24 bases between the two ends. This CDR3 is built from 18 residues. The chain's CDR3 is CASSWRTARFPLKETQYF. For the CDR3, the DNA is TGTGCCAGCAGCTGGAGGACAGCCCGTTTCCCCTTAAAAGAGACCCAGTACTTC.

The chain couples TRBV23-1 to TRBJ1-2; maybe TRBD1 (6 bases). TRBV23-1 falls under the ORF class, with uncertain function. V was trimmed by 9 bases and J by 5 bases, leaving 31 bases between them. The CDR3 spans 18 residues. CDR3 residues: CASWALPKSKTTGYGYTF. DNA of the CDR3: TGCGCCAGTTGGGCCTTGCCGAAATCCAAGACGACAGGTTATGGCTACACCTTC.

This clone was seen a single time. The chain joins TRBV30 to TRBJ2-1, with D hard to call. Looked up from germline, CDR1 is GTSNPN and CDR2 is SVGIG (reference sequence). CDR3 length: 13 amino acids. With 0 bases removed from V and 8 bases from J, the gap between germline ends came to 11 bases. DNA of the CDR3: TGTGCCTGGAGTGTACAAGTGGAGTATGAGCAGTTCTTC. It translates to CAWSVQVEYEQFF.

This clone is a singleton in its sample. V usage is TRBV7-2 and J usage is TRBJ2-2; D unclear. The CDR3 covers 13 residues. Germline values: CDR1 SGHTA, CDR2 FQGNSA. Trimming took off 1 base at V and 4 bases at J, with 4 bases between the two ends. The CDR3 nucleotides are TGTGCCAGCAGCTTAGGCGGCACCGGGGAGCTGTTTTTT. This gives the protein CASSLGGTGELFF.

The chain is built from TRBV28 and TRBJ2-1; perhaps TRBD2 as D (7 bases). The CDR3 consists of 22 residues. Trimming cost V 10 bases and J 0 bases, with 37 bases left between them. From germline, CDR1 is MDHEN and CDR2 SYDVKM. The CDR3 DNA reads TGTGCCACCGAGTTTATGGGGGGGGCTAGCGGACACACGGACAGCTCCTACAATGAGCAGTTCTTC. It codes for CATEFMGGASGHTDSSYNEQFF.